The 7 T cell receptor beta chains listed next were all sequenced from one sample in a study of shared clonotypes between healthy human individuals. The method was immunoSEQ multiplex PCR; TCRdb's version includes in-frame clones alone and lacks a portion of them. Of about 2 million clones listed, 90% to 95% were seen once; the top ten hold 0.13%. The sample comprised naive CD4+ T cells sorted from blood. Subset here: CD45RA+ positively selected. All receptors derive from a young man in good health.

About this clone: Within the sample, other DNA sequences also encode this same CDR3. The chain is built from TRBV19 and TRBJ2-2; TRBD2 is a possible D gene (6 bases). The CDR3 length is 14 residues. The germline V gene has CDR1 LNHDA and CDR2 SQIVND (reference sequence). V lost 5 bases and J lost 2, with 9 bases in between. The DNA of the CDR3 is TGTGCCAGTAGTCAGGGAGGAAACACCGGGGAGCTGTTTTTT. Translating it yields CASSQGGNTGELFF.

Remarks on this clone: Other DNA variants within this sample encode the same CDR3. The chain recombines TRBV7-9 with TRBJ1-5, with unresolved D. V was cut by 3 bases and J by 3 bases, with 9 bases left in between. Germline CDR1 SEHNR, CDR2 FQNEAQ (reference sequence). This CDR3 is 14 amino acids long. This CDR3 is CASSLVGSNQPQHF. The CDR3 region has the DNA TGTGCCAGCAGCTTGGTCGGGTCCAATCAGCCCCAGCATTTT. Complete variable domain (other parts from reference TRBV7-9 and TRBJ1-5): DTGVSQNPRHKITKRGQNVTFRCDPISEHNRLYWYRQTLGQGPEFLTYFQNEAQLEKSRLLSDRFSAERPKGSFSTLEIQRTEQGDSAMYLCASSLVGSNQPQHFGDGTRLSIL.

The genes are TRBV28 and TRBJ2-5; D not resolved. Per the germline V gene, CDR1 is MDHEN and CDR2 is SYDVKM. The CDR3 runs 15 residues. The V and J ends lost 5 bases and 4 bases respectively, with 17 bases between them. CDR3 nucleotide sequence: TGTGCCAGCAGTCCCACCTACCTCAAGGGAGAGACCCAGTACTTC. Residues: CASSPTYLKGETQYF.

The chain links TRBV10-3 to TRBJ1-1, with a possible D match to TRBD1 (5 bases). The CDR3 totals 13 residues. The germline V gene encodes CDR1 ENHRY and CDR2 SYGVKD. Trimming cost V 2 bases and J 4 bases, with 8 bases left between them. CDR3 in DNA: TGTGCCATCAGTGAGGGGGGGATCACTGAAGCTTTCTTT. Translation: CAISEGGITEAFF.

The chain employs TRBV10-3 and TRBJ1-2, with D possibly TRBD1 on 5 matching bases. CDR1 and CDR2 from the germline V gene are ENHRY and SYGVKD. V gave up 7 bases and J gave up 5 bases, with 20 bases separating them. The CDR3 runs 15 residues. The DNA of the CDR3 is TGTGCCATCAACGATGGGGGGAGAGTAAGGTATGGCTACACCTTC. Translating gives CAINDGGRVRYGYTF.

The chain recombines TRBV11-2 with TRBJ1-1, with 7 bases matching TRBD1. This CDR3 is built from 14 residues. The ends lost 4 bases at V and 5 bases at J; junction bases unmatched: 7. Germline V CDR1 and CDR2: SGHAT, FQNNGV. The CDR3 DNA reads as TGTGCCAGCAGCTCTCAGGGGGTCGGGACTGAAGCTTTCTTT. The encoded protein is CASSSQGVGTEAFF. The full variable domain, in which reference TRBV11-2 and TRBJ1-1 provide the parts outside the CDR3, is EAGVAQSPRYKIIEKRQSVAFWCNPISGHATLYWYQQILGQGPKLLIQFQNNGVVDDSQLPKDRFSAERLKGVDSTLKIQPAKLEDSAVYLCASSSQGVGTEAFFGQGTRLTVV.

V is TRBV5-5 and J is TRBJ1-6, with TRBD1 as a possible D gene (5 bases). CDR3 length equals 16 residues. The germline CDR1 and CDR2 sequences are SGHKS and YYEKEE (reference sequence). The ends were cut back, 5 bases at V and 7 bases at J, with 19 bases in the middle. The CDR3 DNA reads TGTGCCAGCAGTTACCAGCCCCCAGGGCTGAATTCACCCCTCCACTTT. It translates to CASSYQPPGLNSPLHF.